These 26 T cell receptor beta chains were all obtained from the same sample, sequenced in a study of cytomegalovirus exposure and HLA in healthy donors. PCR amplification relied on 60 Vbeta primers (plus 13 Jbeta primers). Clones were read by immunoSEQ multiplex PCR, and TCRdb kept only the in-frame ones, dropping some. The table lists approximately 160,000 clones, 82% of them singletons, with roughly 0.99% in the top ten. The sequenced sample was PBMCs. The source is a girl aged 2-15 years in good health and CMV-seropositive.

In this sample, this clone turned up a few times. One base away lies a much larger clone, so this may be a sequencing read error. V gene TRBV6-1 combines with J gene TRBJ2-2; the match to TRBD2 covers 7 bases. Germline loops: CDR1 MNHNS, CDR2 SASEGT. The V segment lost 4 bases and the J segment 4 bases; nucleotides outside the gene matches: 0. This CDR3 spans 13 amino acids. CDR3 nucleotides: TGTGCCAGCAGTGGGACTAGCACCGGGGAGCTGTTTTTT. As protein: CASSGTSTGELFF.

V is TRBV28 and J is TRBJ1-4; no clear D. The germline gives CDR1 MDHEN, CDR2 SYDVKM. The CDR3 has 13 amino acids. V was pared by 6 bases and J by 1 base, with 6 bases between. CDR3 amino acids: CASRTGTNEKLFF. In DNA, the CDR3 is TGTGCCAGCAGGACGGGAACTAATGAAAAACTGTTTTTT.

CDR3 in DNA: TGTGCCAGCAGTCCCGGGGATATTGAGCAGTACTTC. It yields the protein CASSPGDIEQYF. This chain links TRBV7-9 with TRBJ2-7; D might be TRBD2 (5 bases). There are 12 residues in the CDR3. Trimming cost V 6 bases and J 7 bases, with 13 bases left between them. CDR1 SEHNR and CDR2 FQNEAQ come from the germline V gene (reference sequence).

The J gene is TRBJ2-7, the V gene TRBV10-3; 7 bases align to TRBD1. The germline CDR1 and CDR2 sequences are ENHRY and SYGVKD. The CDR3 has 11 amino acids. The J segment lost 3 bases and the V segment lost 10 bases, leaving 3 bases of the junction unmatched. The DNA of the CDR3 is TGTGCCACCACAGGGGACTACGAGCAGTACTTC. This translates into CATTGDYEQYF.

This clone was seen more than once but under ten times. The V gene is TRBV6-1, the J gene TRBJ1-5; D is unresolved. Germline V lookup: CDR1 MNHNS, CDR2 SASEGT. V shed 5 bases and J shed 7 bases, with 18 bases lying between them. This CDR3 has 15 residues. DNA for the CDR3: TGTGCCAGCAGTTTGGCCCACAGTAACAGACAGCCCCAGCATTTT. Its protein product is CASSLAHSNRQPQHF.

The chain couples TRBV2 to TRBJ2-5; 9 nucleotides align to TRBD2. There are 14 residues in the CDR3. J gave up 5 bases and V 4 bases, and 5 bases lay outside the gene matches. CDR1 and CDR2 (germline): SNHLY, FYNNEI. The CDR3 DNA reads as TGTGCCAGCAGTGTAGCGGGAGCGATTGAGACCCAGTACTTC. Translation gives CASSVAGAIETQYF.

V and J are TRBV6-1 and TRBJ1-2; 11 bases map to TRBD1. CDR1 MNHNS and CDR2 SASEGT come from the germline V gene. With 7 bases clipped from V and 4 bases from J, the junction kept 8 bases outside the gene matches. The CDR3 spans 15 residues. DNA of the CDR3: TGTGCCAGCATATCGCGGGACAGGGGGTTCTATGGCTACACCTTC. The encoded protein is CASISRDRGFYGYTF.

The rearrangement links TRBV20-1 to TRBJ1-2; TRBD1 agrees at 7 bases. Germline CDR1 is DFQATT and CDR2 is SNEGSKA (reference sequence). Losses at the gene ends were 4 bases for V and 8 bases for J; bases not matched to a gene: 4. This CDR3 is 11 amino acids long. CDR3 DNA sequence: TGCAGTGCTACACAGGGGATCGGCTACACCTTC. Translated: CSATQGIGYTF.

This clone occurred a few times. This sequence joins TRBV11-2 and TRBJ2-3, with D uncertain. V dropped 0 bases and J dropped 4 bases, with 11 bases sitting between them. The CDR3 is 15 amino acids. Germline-derived CDR1 and CDR2 are SGHAT and FQNNGV. The DNA for the CDR3 is TGTGCCAGCAGCTTAGAGTCCCTCCCCGCAGATACGCAGTATTTT. It yields the protein CASSLESLPADTQYF. The complete variable domain, with remaining parts taken from reference TRBV11-2 and TRBJ2-3, reads EAGVAQSPRYKIIEKRQSVAFWCNPISGHATLYWYQQILGQGPKLLIQFQNNGVVDDSQLPKDRFSAERLKGVDSTLKIQPAKLEDSAVYLCASSLESLPADTQYFGPGTRLTVL.

This chain joins TRBV2 and TRBJ1-1, with D unresolved. Deletions cut 3 bases from V and 0 bases from J, with 5 bases between. The V gene's germline CDR1 is SNHLY and CDR2 FYNNEI. The CDR3 totals 13 residues. The CDR3, as DNA: TGTGCCAGCAGTGAGGAGGTGAACACTGAAGCTTTCTTT. This gives the protein CASSEEVNTEAFF.

The chain joins TRBV7-3 to TRBJ1-2; D remains ambiguous. V lost 4 bases to trimming and J lost 8 bases, with 8 bases between them. Germline V gives CDR1 SGHTA, CDR2 FQGTGA. The CDR3 runs to 11 residues. CDR3 protein: CASSSYSGYTF. The CDR3 DNA reads TGTGCCAGCAGCTCGTACTCGGGCTACACCTTC.

This clone was counted between two and nine times. The chain combines TRBV19 with TRBJ2-1; 8 nucleotides align to TRBD2. The CDR3 is 14 amino acids. CDR1 LNHDA and CDR2 SQIVND come from the germline V gene (reference sequence). Trimming at V came to 4 bases and at J to 3 bases, leaving 2 bases not matched to a gene. CDR3 loop: CASSSGRFYNEQFF. Written as DNA, the CDR3 is TGTGCCAGTAGTAGCGGGAGGTTCTACAATGAGCAGTTCTTC.

This rearrangement joins TRBV15 to TRBJ2-1; TRBD2 matches at 10 bases. CDR3 length: 16 amino acids. Germline lookup yields CDR1 LNHNV and CDR2 YYDKDF (reference sequence). After removal of 2 bases from V and 9 bases from J, the junction contained 10 bases not matched to a gene. The CDR3 reads CATSRSRLAGVSEQFF. The CDR3, as DNA: TGTGCCACCAGCAGAAGTCGCCTAGCGGGAGTCTCTGAGCAGTTCTTC. The whole variable domain, remainder taken from reference TRBV15 and TRBJ2-1, is DAMVIQNPRYQVTQFGKPVTLSCSQTLNHNVMYWYQQKSSQAPKLLFHYYDKDFNNEADTPDNFQSRRPNTSFCFLDIRSPGLGDTAMYLCATSRSRLAGVSEQFFGPGTRLTVL.

The V gene is TRBV25-1, the J gene TRBJ2-5; D is possibly TRBD1 (6 bases). This CDR3 has 15 amino acids. Germline-derived CDR1 and CDR2 are MGHDK and SYGVNS. Trimming stripped 4 bases from V and 5 bases from J, with 17 bases between. The CDR3 bases are TGTGCCAGCAGTGGCCGTAGAGGGGGACCGGAGACCCAGTACTTC. Its translation is CASSGRRGGPETQYF. Filled out from reference TRBV25-1 and TRBJ2-5, the complete variable domain reads EADIYQTPRYLVIGTGKKITLECSQTMGHDKMYWYQQDPGMELHLIHYSYGVNSTEKGDLSSESTVSRIRTEHFPLTLESARPSHTSQYLCASSGRRGGPETQYFGPGTRLLVL.

V and J are TRBV15 and TRBJ2-3; D unclear. The CDR3 extends over 13 amino acids. Germline CDR1 is LNHNV and CDR2 is YYDKDF (reference sequence). With 0 bases removed from V and 3 bases from J, the gap between germline ends came to 4 bases. CDR3 residues: CATSREATDTQYF. The CDR3 DNA is TGTGCCACCAGCAGAGAGGCAACAGATACGCAGTATTTT.

This clone was detected a few times. This rearrangement joins TRBV30 to TRBJ1-2; 10 nucleotides line up with TRBD1. CDR1 and CDR2 from the germline V gene are GTSNPN and SVGIG (reference sequence). This CDR3 is 14 amino acids long. V shed 3 bases and J 7 bases; nucleotides not matched to a gene: 8. Here the CDR3 reads CAWRRQGAGSGYTF. CDR3 in DNA: TGTGCCTGGAGACGACAGGGGGCGGGCTCTGGCTACACCTTC. Using reference TRBV30 and TRBJ1-2 for the parts outside the CDR3, the full variable domain is SQTIHQWPATLVQPVGSPLSLECTVEGTSNPNLYWYRQAAGRGLQLLFYSVGIGQISSEVPQNLSASRPQDRQFILSSKKLLLSDSGFYLCAWRRQGAGSGYTFGSGTRLTVV.

The chain combines TRBV4-1 with TRBJ2-7; 8 nucleotides align to TRBD2. CDR1 and CDR2 (germline): MGHRA, YSYEKL. With V trimmed by 5 bases and J by 8 bases, 8 bases remained unmatched. The CDR3 is made up of 13 amino acids. The DNA for the CDR3 is TGCGCCAGCAGCGGACTAGCCGAAGTGAAGCAGTACTTC. This translates into CASSGLAEVKQYF.

CDR3 nucleotides: TGCAGCGTTGTGGGACTAGCGGGAGGCTTAAACAAATTAAGCTCCTACAATGAGCAGTTCTTC. Protein: CSVVGLAGGLNKLSSYNEQFF. J is TRBJ2-1 and V is TRBV29-1; 15 positions match TRBD2. Germline trimming cut 4 bases from V and 0 bases from J; bases unmatched to any gene: 16. The CDR3 totals 21 residues. Germline V CDR1 and CDR2: SQVTM, ANQGSEA.

The genes are TRBV5-4 and TRBJ2-1, with D perhaps matching TRBD2 (6 bases). CDR1 is SGHNT, CDR2 YYREEE, per germline (reference sequence). CDR3 length: 13 residues. Between the trimmed V and J ends, which lost 6 bases and 4 bases, there was a span of 11 bases. DNA of the CDR3: TGTGCCAGCACCGGGACTTTATACAATGAGCAGTTCTTC. This codes for CASTGTLYNEQFF. The full variable domain, in which reference TRBV5-4 and TRBJ2-1 provide the parts outside the CDR3, is ETGVTQSPTHLIKTRGQQVTLRCSSQSGHNTVSWYQQALGQGPQFIFQYYREEENGRGNFPPRFSGLQFPNYSSELNVNALELDDSALYLCASTGTLYNEQFFGPGTRLTVL.

CDR3 coding DNA: TGTGCCTGGAGAAGACCGGGACTAGCGCGAAGCGAGCAGTACTTC. Translated: CAWRRPGLARSEQYF. The chain couples TRBV30 to TRBJ2-5; 10 bases agree with TRBD2. The J call is in doubt because the DNA end fits TRBJ2-7 better. This CDR3 contains 15 residues. The germline V gene has CDR1 GTSNPN and CDR2 SVGIG (reference sequence).

V usage is TRBV5-1 and J usage is TRBJ2-7; D might be TRBD1 (5 bases). Trimming took 3 bases from V and 4 from J, leaving 11 bases between them. The CDR3 loop spans 13 amino acids. The germline V gene encodes CDR1 SGHRS and CDR2 YFSETQ. The CDR3: CASSSSGLYEQYF. The CDR3, as DNA: TGCGCCAGCAGCTCTTCAGGGTTGTACGAGCAGTACTTC.

The genes are TRBV5-4 and TRBJ1-1; D is undetermined. Germline values: CDR1 SGHNT, CDR2 YYREEE (reference sequence). V lost 6 bases to trimming and J lost 1 base, with 16 bases between them. This CDR3 contains 15 residues. The chain's CDR3 is CASTTWGGRNTEAFF. Here the CDR3 DNA reads TGTGCCAGCACCACTTGGGGTGGGAGGAACACTGAAGCTTTCTTT.

V usage is TRBV19 and J usage is TRBJ2-5; possibly TRBD2 for D (7 bases). The CDR3 totals 14 residues. Trimming removed 2 bases from V and 5 bases from J, with 12 bases in between. Per the germline V gene, CDR1 is LNHDA and CDR2 is SQIVND (reference sequence). CDR3 residues: CASSIRGGKETQYF. In DNA, the CDR3 is TGTGCCAGTAGTATAAGGGGGGGGAAGGAGACCCAGTACTTC.

In this sample, this clone turned up many times. The chain uses TRBV10-3 and TRBJ2-7; TRBD2 aligns across 9 bases. The CDR3 contains 17 residues. Per the germline V gene, CDR1 is ENHRY and CDR2 is SYGVKD. Germline trimming cut 2 bases from V and 0 bases from J; bases unmatched to any gene: 8. CDR3 sequence: CAISEGRTSDPSYEQYF. CDR3 bases: TGTGCCATCAGTGAGGGGCGGACTAGCGACCCCTCCTACGAGCAGTACTTC.

The genes are TRBV7-2 and TRBJ2-3; D is possibly TRBD2 (6 bases). Germline assignment: CDR1 SGHTA and CDR2 FQGNSA. This CDR3 has 13 residues. V was cut by 5 bases and J by 4 bases, with 10 bases left in between. CDR3 DNA: TGTGCCAGCAGCCCGGGGGTCGCAGATACGCAGTATTTT. It specifies CASSPGVADTQYF.

This rearrangement joins TRBV4-1 to TRBJ1-5, with a possible D match to TRBD1 (6 bases). The V gene's germline CDR1 is MGHRA and CDR2 YSYEKL. CDR3 length: 14 amino acids. V dropped 1 base and J dropped 5 bases, with 9 bases sitting between them. This CDR3 is CASSQVTGHQPQHF. CDR3 nucleotide sequence: TGCGCCAGCAGCCAAGTAACAGGGCATCAGCCCCAGCATTTT.